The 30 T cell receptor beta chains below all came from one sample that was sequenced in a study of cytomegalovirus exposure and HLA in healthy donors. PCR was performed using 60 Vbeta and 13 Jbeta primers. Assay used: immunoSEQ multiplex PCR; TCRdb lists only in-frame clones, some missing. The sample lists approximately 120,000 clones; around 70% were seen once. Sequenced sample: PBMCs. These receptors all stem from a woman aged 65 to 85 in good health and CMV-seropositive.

The CDR3 bases are TGTGCCAGCAGCTCTGACGGACTTTTCACAGATACGCAGTATTTT. Its translation: CASSSDGLFTDTQYF. This rearrangement joins TRBV5-6 to TRBJ2-3, with a weak D call TRBD2 (5 bases). The CDR3 runs 15 residues. V lost 3 bases to trimming and J lost 2 bases, with 13 bases between them. The germline V gene encodes CDR1 SGHDT and CDR2 YYEEEE.

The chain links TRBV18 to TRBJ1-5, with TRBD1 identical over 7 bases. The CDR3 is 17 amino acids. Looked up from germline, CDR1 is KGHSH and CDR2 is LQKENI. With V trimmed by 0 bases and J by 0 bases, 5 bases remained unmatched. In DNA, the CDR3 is TGTGCCAGCTCACCACCGACACAGGGGTATAGCAATCAGCCCCAGCATTTT. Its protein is CASSPPTQGYSNQPQHF.

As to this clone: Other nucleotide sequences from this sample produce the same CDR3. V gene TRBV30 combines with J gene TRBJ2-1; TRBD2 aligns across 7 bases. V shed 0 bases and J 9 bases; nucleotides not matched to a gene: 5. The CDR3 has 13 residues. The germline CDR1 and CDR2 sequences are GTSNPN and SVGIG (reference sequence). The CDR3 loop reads CAWSVAGLAEQFF. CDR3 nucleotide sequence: TGTGCCTGGAGTGTAGCGGGGTTAGCTGAGCAGTTCTTC.

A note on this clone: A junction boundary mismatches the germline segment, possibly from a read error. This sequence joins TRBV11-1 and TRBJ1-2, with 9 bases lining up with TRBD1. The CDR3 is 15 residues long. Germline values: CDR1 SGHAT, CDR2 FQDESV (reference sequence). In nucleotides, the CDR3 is TGTGCCAGCAGCCCCGGGACAGGGTCGGTCTATAGCTACACCTTC. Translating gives CASSPGTGSVYSYTF.

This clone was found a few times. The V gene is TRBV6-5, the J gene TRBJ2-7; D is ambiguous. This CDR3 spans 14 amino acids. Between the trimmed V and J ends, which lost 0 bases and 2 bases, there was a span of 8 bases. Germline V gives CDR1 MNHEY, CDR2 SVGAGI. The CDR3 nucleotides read TGTGCCAGCAGTTACTCAGAGGATCCCTACGAGCAGTACTTC. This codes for CASSYSEDPYEQYF.

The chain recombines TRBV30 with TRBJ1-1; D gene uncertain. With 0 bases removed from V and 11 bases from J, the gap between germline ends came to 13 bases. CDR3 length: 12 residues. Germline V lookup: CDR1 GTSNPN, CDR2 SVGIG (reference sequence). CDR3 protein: CAWSVPPPGAFF. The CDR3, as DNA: TGTGCCTGGAGTGTACCCCCGCCGGGGGCTTTCTTT.

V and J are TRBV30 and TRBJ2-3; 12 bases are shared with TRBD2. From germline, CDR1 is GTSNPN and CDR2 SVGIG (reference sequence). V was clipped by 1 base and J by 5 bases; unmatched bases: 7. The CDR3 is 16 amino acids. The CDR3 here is CAWSALAGGPRDTQYF. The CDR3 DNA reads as TGTGCCTGGAGTGCCCTAGCGGGGGGGCCTAGAGATACGCAGTATTTT.

The CDR3 is CATSRDAGGLYEQYF. DNA for the CDR3: TGTGCCACCAGCAGAGATGCGGGGGGCCTCTACGAGCAGTACTTC. The gene calls are TRBV15 and TRBJ2-7, with 8 bases matching TRBD2. V was pared by 0 bases and J by 3 bases, with 4 bases of the junction left unmatched. Germline CDR1 LNHNV, CDR2 YYDKDF (reference sequence). The CDR3 runs to 15 residues.

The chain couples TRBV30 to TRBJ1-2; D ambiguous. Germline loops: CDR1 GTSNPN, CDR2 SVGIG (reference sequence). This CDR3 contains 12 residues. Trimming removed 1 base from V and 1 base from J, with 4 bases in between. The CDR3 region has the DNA TGTGCCTGGAGTGATCTTAACTATGGCTACACCTTC. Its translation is CAWSDLNYGYTF.

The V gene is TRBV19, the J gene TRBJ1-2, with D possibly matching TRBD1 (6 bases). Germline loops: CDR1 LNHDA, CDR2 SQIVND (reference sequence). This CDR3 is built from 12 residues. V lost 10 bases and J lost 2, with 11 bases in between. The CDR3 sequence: CATAQGNYGYTF. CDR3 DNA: TGTGCCACCGCCCAGGGGAACTATGGCTACACCTTC. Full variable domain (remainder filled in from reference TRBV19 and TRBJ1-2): DGGITQSPKYLFRKEGQNVTLSCEQNLNHDAMYWYRQDPGQGLRLIYYSQIVNDFQKGDIAEGYSVSREKKESFPLTVTSAQKNPTAFYLCATAQGNYGYTFGSGTRLTVV.

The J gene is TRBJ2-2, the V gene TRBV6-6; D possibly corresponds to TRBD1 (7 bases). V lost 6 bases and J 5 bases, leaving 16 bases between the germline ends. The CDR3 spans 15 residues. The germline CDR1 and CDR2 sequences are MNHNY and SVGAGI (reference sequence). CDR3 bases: TGTGCCAGCAGCCCGACAGGGACTGGGACCGGGGAGCTGTTTTTT. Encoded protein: CASSPTGTGTGELFF.

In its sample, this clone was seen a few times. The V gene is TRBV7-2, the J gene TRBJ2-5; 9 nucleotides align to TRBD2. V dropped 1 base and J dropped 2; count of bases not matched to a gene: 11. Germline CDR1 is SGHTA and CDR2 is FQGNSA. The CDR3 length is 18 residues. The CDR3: CASSLGARAGGHQETQYF. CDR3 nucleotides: TGTGCCAGCAGCTTAGGTGCTAGGGCGGGGGGGCATCAAGAGACCCAGTACTTC.

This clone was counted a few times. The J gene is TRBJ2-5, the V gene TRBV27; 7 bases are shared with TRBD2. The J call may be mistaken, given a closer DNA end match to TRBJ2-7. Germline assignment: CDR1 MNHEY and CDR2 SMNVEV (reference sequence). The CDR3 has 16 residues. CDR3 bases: TGTGCCAGCAGTTCCCCCGCCCTGCCGGCGGGAGCCGAGCAGTACTTC. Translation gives CASSSPALPAGAEQYF.

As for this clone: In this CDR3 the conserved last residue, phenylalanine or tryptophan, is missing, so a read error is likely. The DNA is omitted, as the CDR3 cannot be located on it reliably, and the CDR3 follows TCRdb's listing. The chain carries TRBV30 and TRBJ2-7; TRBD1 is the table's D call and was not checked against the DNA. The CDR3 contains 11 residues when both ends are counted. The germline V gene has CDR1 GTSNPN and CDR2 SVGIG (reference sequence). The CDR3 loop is CAWSVGDRWKL.

CDR3 protein: CASSYSSAVETQYF. The CDR3 bases are TGTGCCAGCAGTTACTCCTCAGCGGTAGAGACCCAGTACTTC. V and J are TRBV6-6 and TRBJ2-5; D possibly corresponds to TRBD2 (5 bases). V was clipped by 0 bases and J by 4 bases, with 9 bases between them. This CDR3 spans 14 amino acids. CDR1 is MNHNY and CDR2 is SVGAGI in the germline V gene (reference sequence).

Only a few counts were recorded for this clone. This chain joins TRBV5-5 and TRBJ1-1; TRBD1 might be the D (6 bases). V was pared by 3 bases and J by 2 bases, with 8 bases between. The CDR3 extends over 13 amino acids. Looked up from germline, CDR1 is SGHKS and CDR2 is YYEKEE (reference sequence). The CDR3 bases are TGTGCCAGCAGCTCTGGGACAAACACTGAAGCTTTCTTT. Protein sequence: CASSSGTNTEAFF.

CDR3 residues: CASSEETGVASPLHF. The DNA for the CDR3 is TGCGCCAGCAGTGAGGAAACAGGGGTGGCTTCACCCCTCCACTTT. The gene calls are TRBV10-2 and TRBJ1-6; TRBD1 matches at 7 bases. CDR1 and CDR2 (germline): WSHSY, SAAADI. This CDR3 region has 15 residues. After removal of 2 bases from V and 9 bases from J, the junction contained 7 bases not matched to a gene.

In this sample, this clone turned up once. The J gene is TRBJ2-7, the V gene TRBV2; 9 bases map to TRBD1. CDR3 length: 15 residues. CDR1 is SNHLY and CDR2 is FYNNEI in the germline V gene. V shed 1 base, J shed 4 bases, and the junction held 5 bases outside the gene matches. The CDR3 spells CASSEGGTGNYEQYF. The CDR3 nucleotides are TGTGCCAGCAGTGAAGGGGGGACAGGGAATTACGAGCAGTACTTC.

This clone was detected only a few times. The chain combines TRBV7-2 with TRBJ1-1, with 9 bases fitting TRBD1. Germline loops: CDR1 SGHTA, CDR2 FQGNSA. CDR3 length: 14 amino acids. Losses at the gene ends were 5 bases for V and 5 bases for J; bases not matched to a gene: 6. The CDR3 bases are TGTGCCAGCAGCCAACAGGGGGCCGAGACTGAAGCTTTCTTT. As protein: CASSQQGAETEAFF.

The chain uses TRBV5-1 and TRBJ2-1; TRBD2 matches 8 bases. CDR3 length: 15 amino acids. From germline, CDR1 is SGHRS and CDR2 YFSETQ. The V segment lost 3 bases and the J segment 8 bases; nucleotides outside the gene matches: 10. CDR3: CASSSQTGGQDEQFF. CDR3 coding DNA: TGCGCCAGCAGCTCCCAGACGGGGGGGCAGGATGAGCAGTTCTTC.

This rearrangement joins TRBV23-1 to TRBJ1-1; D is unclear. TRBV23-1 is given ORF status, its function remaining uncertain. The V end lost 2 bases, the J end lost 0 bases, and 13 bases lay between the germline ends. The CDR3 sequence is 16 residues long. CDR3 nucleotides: TGCGCCAGCAGTCAACCCTCAGACAAATTGAACACTGAAGCTTTCTTT. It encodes CASSQPSDKLNTEAFF.

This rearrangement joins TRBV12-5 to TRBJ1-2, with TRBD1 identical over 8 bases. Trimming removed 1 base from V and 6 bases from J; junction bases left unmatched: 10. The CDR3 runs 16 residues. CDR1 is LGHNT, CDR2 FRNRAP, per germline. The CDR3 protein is CASGLAGQDVLNGYTF. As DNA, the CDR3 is TGTGCTAGTGGTTTGGCGGGACAGGACGTTTTGAATGGCTACACCTTC.

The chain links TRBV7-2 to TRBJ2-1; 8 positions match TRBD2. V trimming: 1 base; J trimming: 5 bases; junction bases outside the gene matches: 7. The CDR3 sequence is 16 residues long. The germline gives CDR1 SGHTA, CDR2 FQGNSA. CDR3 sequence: CASSLGSGGQHNEQFF. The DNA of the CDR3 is TGTGCCAGCAGCTTAGGGTCGGGGGGGCAGCACAATGAGCAGTTCTTC.

CDR3 nucleotide sequence: TGCGCCAGCAGTCAGGGTAGGAACTATGGCTACACCTTC. Encoded protein: CASSQGRNYGYTF. The chain uses TRBV4-1 and TRBJ1-2; tentative D call: TRBD1 (5 bases). CDR3 length equals 13 residues. Trimming cost V 6 bases and J 2 bases, with 10 bases left between them. The germline V gene encodes CDR1 MGHRA and CDR2 YSYEKL.

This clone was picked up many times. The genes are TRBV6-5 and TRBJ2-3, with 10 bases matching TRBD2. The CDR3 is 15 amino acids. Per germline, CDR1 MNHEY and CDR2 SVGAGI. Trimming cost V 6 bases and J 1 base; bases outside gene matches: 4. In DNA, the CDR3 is TGTGCCAGCAGGGCGAGCGGGGGGGGCACAGATACGCAGTATTTT. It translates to CASRASGGGTDTQYF.

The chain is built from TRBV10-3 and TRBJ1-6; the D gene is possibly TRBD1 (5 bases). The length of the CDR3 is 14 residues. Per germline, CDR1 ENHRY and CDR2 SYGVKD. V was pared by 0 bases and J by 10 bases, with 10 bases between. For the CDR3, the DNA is TGTGCCATCAGTGAGTCAGGGGTGGACTCACCCCTCCACTTT. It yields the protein CAISESGVDSPLHF.

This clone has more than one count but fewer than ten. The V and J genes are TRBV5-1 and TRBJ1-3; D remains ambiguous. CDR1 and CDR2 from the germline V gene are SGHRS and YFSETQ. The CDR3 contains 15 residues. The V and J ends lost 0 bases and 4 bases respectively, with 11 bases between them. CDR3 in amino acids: CASSLEKGAGNTIYF. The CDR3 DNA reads TGCGCCAGCAGCTTGGAGAAGGGAGCGGGAAACACCATATATTTT.

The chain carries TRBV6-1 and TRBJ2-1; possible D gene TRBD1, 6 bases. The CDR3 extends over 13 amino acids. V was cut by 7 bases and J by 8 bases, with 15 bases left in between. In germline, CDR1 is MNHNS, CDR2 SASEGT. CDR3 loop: CASTPQGKYEQFF. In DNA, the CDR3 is TGTGCCAGCACCCCCCAGGGGAAGTATGAGCAGTTCTTC.

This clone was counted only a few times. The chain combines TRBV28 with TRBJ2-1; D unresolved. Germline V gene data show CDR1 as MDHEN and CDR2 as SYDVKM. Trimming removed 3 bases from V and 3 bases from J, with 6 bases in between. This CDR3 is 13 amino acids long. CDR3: CASSFTDYNEQFF. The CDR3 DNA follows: TGTGCCAGCAGTTTTACAGACTACAATGAGCAGTTCTTC.

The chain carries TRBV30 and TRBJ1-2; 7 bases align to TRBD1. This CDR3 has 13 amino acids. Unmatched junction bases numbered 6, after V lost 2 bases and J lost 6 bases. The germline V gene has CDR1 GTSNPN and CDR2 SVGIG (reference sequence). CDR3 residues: CAWSPTGLDGYTF. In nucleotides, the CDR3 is TGTGCCTGGAGTCCGACAGGGCTGGATGGCTACACCTTC.